The 32 T cell receptor beta chains below were found in one sample sequenced in a study of blood T cell repertoires in COVID-19. Clones were sequenced by immunoSEQ multiplex PCR, and TCRdb holds only the in-frame ones, with some missing. The profile covers 110,000 to 150,000 clones, with 84% appearing a single time and 8.8% taken by the ten largest. The sample comprised peripheral blood. These receptors originate from a woman older than 75 in a cohort sampled during active or convalescent COVID-19.

The chain employs TRBV6-5 and TRBJ1-2; a weak D match, TRBD1 (5 bases). V was cut by 8 bases and J by 0 bases, with 13 bases left in between. The V gene's germline CDR1 is MNHEY and CDR2 SVGAGI. The length of the CDR3 is 14 residues. Written as DNA, the CDR3 is TGTGCCAGCCGAGCTCGGGGGGCTAACTATGGCTACACCTTC. Amino acid sequence: CASRARGANYGYTF.

This rearrangement joins TRBV5-1 to TRBJ2-1, with no clear D. Germline V CDR1 and CDR2: SGHRS, YFSETQ. Trimming removed 0 bases at V and 5 bases at J, with 9 bases between. The CDR3 contains 14 residues. In DNA, the CDR3 is TGCGCCAGCAGCTTGGCGAGACTCGACAATGAGCAGTTCTTC. Translation gives CASSLARLDNEQFF.

The chain combines TRBV25-1 with TRBJ1-2, with 10 bases aligning to TRBD1. The CDR3 has 16 amino acids. Germline V gene data show CDR1 as MGHDK and CDR2 as SYGVNS. Trimming took 6 bases from V and 5 from J; bases not matched to a gene: 12. The CDR3 loop is CASRALLGTGEYGYTF. The DNA of the CDR3 is TGTGCCAGCAGGGCCCTACTCGGGACAGGGGAATATGGCTACACCTTC.

This clone was counted only a few times. The J gene is TRBJ1-5, the V gene TRBV3-1 (or the pseudogene TRBV3-2); TRBD1 matches 7 bases. V lost 3 bases and J lost 6; bases outside the gene matches: 2. This CDR3 has 13 amino acids. The germline CDR1 and CDR2 sequences are LGHDT and YNNKEL (reference sequence). CDR3 sequence: CASSQTGIQPQHF. The CDR3 nucleotides read TGTGCCAGCAGCCAGACAGGGATTCAGCCCCAGCATTTT.

The count of this clone is one. Here the CDR3 reads CASSFGSSSAKNIQYF. In nucleotides, the CDR3 is TGTGCCAGCAGTTTCGGGAGTTCATCAGCCAAAAACATTCAGTACTTC. The chain is built from TRBV28 and TRBJ2-4; D may be TRBD2 (6 bases). Germline V gene lookup returns CDR1 MDHEN and CDR2 SYDVKM. V was cut by 3 bases and J by 0 bases, with 12 bases left in between. The CDR3 is 16 amino acids. The complete variable domain, with remaining parts taken from reference TRBV28 and TRBJ2-4, reads DVKVTQSSRYLVKRTGEKVFLECVQDMDHENMFWYRQDPGLGLRLIYFSYDVKMKEKGDIPEGYSVSREKKERFSLILESASTNQTSMYLCASSFGSSSAKNIQYFGAGTRLSVL.

This clone was detected only once. The V gene is TRBV28, the J gene TRBJ2-7, with D possibly matching TRBD1 (5 bases). Germline values: CDR1 MDHEN, CDR2 SYDVKM. This CDR3 has 13 residues. Trimming removed 4 bases from V and 4 bases from J, with 11 bases in between. Here the CDR3 DNA reads TGTGCCAGCAGTTCGACAGCCTTTTACGAGCAGTACGTC. Its protein is CASSSTAFYEQYV.

V gene TRBV6-5 combines with J gene TRBJ1-1; 7 positions match TRBD1. V lost 7 bases and J lost 8; bases outside the gene matches: 13. The germline gives CDR1 MNHEY, CDR2 SVGAGI. The CDR3 has 14 residues. CDR3 DNA sequence: TGTGCCAGCACCCAAAGGACAGGTCCTTCCGAAGCTTTCTTT. Residues: CASTQRTGPSEAFF.

This clone occurred a few times. The chain is built from TRBV5-6 and TRBJ1-3; D is unresolved. The V and J ends lost 0 bases and 0 bases respectively, with 7 bases between them. CDR3 length: 15 residues. Per germline, CDR1 SGHDT and CDR2 YYEEEE. The CDR3 region is CASSLVRGSGNTIYF. CDR3 in DNA: TGTGCCAGCAGCTTGGTTCGGGGCTCTGGAAACACCATATATTTT.

The rearrangement links TRBV28 to TRBJ1-5, with D perhaps matching TRBD1 (5 bases). CDR3 length: 18 amino acids. The V end was cut by 6 bases, the J end by 0 bases, with 21 bases between. Germline values: CDR1 MDHEN, CDR2 SYDVKM. Here the CDR3 reads CASRPPGPTVNSNQPQHF. The CDR3 bases are TGTGCCAGCAGGCCACCTGGTCCGACAGTTAATAGCAATCAGCCCCAGCATTTT.

The rearrangement links TRBV7-2 to TRBJ1-2; 7 positions agree with TRBD1. The CDR3 runs to 13 residues. The germline CDR1 and CDR2 sequences are SGHTA and FQGNSA. With V trimmed by 6 bases and J by 6 bases, 7 bases remained unmatched. In nucleotides, the CDR3 is TGTGCCAGCAGGCAACAGGGGTTAGATGGCTACACCTTC. Amino acids: CASRQQGLDGYTF.

This clone was detected once. The chain joins TRBV6-2 or TRBV6-3 to TRBJ1-2; maybe TRBD1 (6 bases). This CDR3 spans 17 amino acids. V dropped 3 bases and J dropped 1 base, with 18 bases sitting between them. The germline V gene encodes CDR1 MNHEY and CDR2 SVGEGT. The CDR3 DNA reads as TGTGCCAGCAGTTATACGATCGGGGGGCCAATTAACTATGGCTACACCTTC. It is translated as CASSYTIGGPINYGYTF.

The V and J genes are TRBV4-1 and TRBJ1-1; D is undetermined. In germline, CDR1 is MGHRA, CDR2 YSYEKL. The CDR3 is made up of 15 amino acids. V lost 4 bases and J lost 0, with 12 bases in between. The CDR3 is CASSRFGQVNTEAFF. The CDR3 region has the DNA TGCGCCAGCAGCCGCTTTGGCCAGGTGAACACTGAAGCTTTCTTT.

The chain employs TRBV19 and TRBJ1-2, with D possibly matching TRBD1 (6 bases). Trimming shortened V by 6 bases and J by 2 bases, and 10 bases separated the two germline ends. The CDR3 has 13 residues. Looked up from germline, CDR1 is LNHDA and CDR2 is SQIVND (reference sequence). In DNA, the CDR3 is TGTGCCAGTAGCAAACAGGGAAACTATGGCTACACCTTC. Amino acids: CASSKQGNYGYTF.

The J gene is TRBJ1-1, the V gene TRBV4-2; D may be TRBD1 (6 bases). CDR3 size: 15 residues. V was clipped by 1 base and J by 0 bases, with 9 bases between them. Per the germline V gene, CDR1 is LGHNA and CDR2 is YNFKEQ. The CDR3 sequence: CASSQADRLNTEAFF. In DNA, the CDR3 is TGTGCCAGCAGCCAAGCCGACAGGCTGAACACTGAAGCTTTCTTT.

The V call is TRBV30, the J call TRBJ1-2, with a possible D match to TRBD1 (5 bases). V was shortened by 0 bases and J by 10 bases, with 15 bases between the two germline ends. Germline loops: CDR1 GTSNPN, CDR2 SVGIG (reference sequence). The CDR3 contains 13 residues. CDR3 bases: TGTGCCTGGAGTGTAACATTGGGGCAGCCCTACACCTTC. Its translation is CAWSVTLGQPYTF. The variable domain in full, completed from reference TRBV30 and TRBJ1-2, reads SQTIHQWPATLVQPVGSPLSLECTVEGTSNPNLYWYRQAAGRGLQLLFYSVGIGQISSEVPQNLSASRPQDRQFILSSKKLLLSDSGFYLCAWSVTLGQPYTFGSGTRLTVV.

The gene calls are TRBV14 and TRBJ1-1; 8 bases are shared with TRBD1. CDR3 length equals 13 residues. Per germline, CDR1 SGHDN and CDR2 FVKESK. J gave up 9 bases and V 6 bases, and 9 bases lay outside the gene matches. Here the CDR3 DNA reads TGTGCCAGCAGATTTACAGGGGGGTGGAAAGCTTTCTTT. It codes for CASRFTGGWKAFF.

This clone was counted a single time. The chain uses TRBV2 and TRBJ2-3, with TRBD1 matching 8 bases. The CDR3 runs to 16 residues. Germline V CDR1 and CDR2: SNHLY, FYNNEI. The V gene end was trimmed by 6 bases and the J gene end by 1 base; junction bases not matched to a gene: 9. CDR3: CASRAGQGTGTDTQYF. In DNA form, the CDR3 reads TGTGCCAGCAGGGCCGGACAGGGTACTGGCACAGATACGCAGTATTTT.

This chain joins TRBV9 and TRBJ2-1, with a tentative D call TRBD2 (6 bases). Trimming cost V 3 bases and J 13 bases, with 17 bases left between them. This CDR3 spans 13 amino acids. Germline V gene sequence: CDR1 SGDLS, CDR2 YYNGEE. In DNA form, the CDR3 reads TGTGCCAGCAGCGGAGCACTAGCAATCGAACAGTTCTTC. Amino acids: CASSGALAIEQFF.

This chain links TRBV10-2 with TRBJ2-1, with 7 nucleotides matching TRBD2. Trimming took 4 bases from V and 5 from J; bases not matched to a gene: 5. The CDR3 is made up of 14 amino acids. Germline V gene lookup returns CDR1 WSHSY and CDR2 SAAADI. The chain's CDR3 is CASSVQRGDNEQFF. The CDR3 nucleotides read TGCGCCAGCAGTGTCCAGCGGGGAGACAATGAGCAGTTCTTC.

The chain employs TRBV7-2 and TRBJ2-5, with a tentative D call TRBD1 (6 bases). V gave up 5 bases and J gave up 7 bases, with 23 bases separating them. The CDR3 consists of 16 residues. CDR1 and CDR2 from the germline V gene are SGHTA and FQGNSA. The CDR3 region has the DNA TGTGCCAGCAGCAACCGGGACAAATGGCCAAGAGCGACCCAGTACTTC. Its translation: CASSNRDKWPRATQYF. The whole variable domain, filled in from reference TRBV7-2 and TRBJ2-5, reads GAGVSQSPSNKVTEKGKDVELRCDPISGHTALYWYRQSLGQGLEFLIYFQGNSAPDKSGLPSDRFSAERTGGSVSTLTIQRTQQEDSAVYLCASSNRDKWPRATQYFGPGTRLLVL.

This chain uses TRBV27 with TRBJ2-1, with TRBD2 identical over 10 bases. The V gene end was trimmed by 5 bases and the J gene end by 1 base; junction bases not matched to a gene: 2. This CDR3 region has 15 residues. Looked up from germline, CDR1 is MNHEY and CDR2 is SMNVEV (reference sequence). This CDR3 reads CASSRTSGSYNEQFF. CDR3 sequence (DNA): TGTGCCAGCAGTCGGACTAGCGGTTCCTACAATGAGCAGTTCTTC.

V and J are TRBV18 and TRBJ1-2; D call uncertain. The CDR3 extends over 14 amino acids. The germline V and J ends were trimmed by 0 bases and 2 bases, with 7 bases remaining between them. The germline gives CDR1 KGHSH, CDR2 LQKENI. Here the CDR3 DNA reads TGTGCCAGCTCACCACCGAGGCCCAACTATGGCTACACCTTC. Its translation: CASSPPRPNYGYTF.

In DNA, the CDR3 is TGCGCCAGCAGCCCAGGGACAGACGACTATGGCTACACCTTC. This codes for CASSPGTDDYGYTF. The gene calls are TRBV5-1 and TRBJ1-2, with TRBD1 identical over 7 bases. The CDR3 is made up of 14 amino acids. The germline V gene has CDR1 SGHRS and CDR2 YFSETQ. The V gene end was trimmed by 4 bases and the J gene end by 3 bases; junction bases not matched to a gene: 6.

The CDR3 protein is CASSSGDTQYF. As DNA, the CDR3 is TGTGCCAGCAGTTCGGGGGATACGCAGTATTTT. This chain uses TRBV6-2 or TRBV6-3 with TRBJ2-3; TRBD2 is a possible D gene (5 bases). Per germline, CDR1 MNHEY and CDR2 SVGEGT. Trimming shortened V by 4 bases and J by 6 bases, and 5 bases separated the two germline ends. CDR3 length: 11 residues.

This clone was seen just once. The chain carries TRBV25-1 and TRBJ2-5; no clear D gene. The V end was cut by 1 base, the J end by 1 base, with 10 bases between. CDR1 and CDR2 (germline): MGHDK, SYGVNS. The CDR3 is made up of 15 amino acids. CDR3 in DNA: TGTGCCAGCAGTGAATGGGCAGGAACCCAAGAGACCCAGTACTTC. Encoded protein: CASSEWAGTQETQYF.

The chain uses TRBV4-1 and TRBJ1-2; D gene unclear. CDR3 size: 13 residues. Per the germline V gene, CDR1 is MGHRA and CDR2 is YSYEKL. The V end lost 0 bases, the J end lost 12 bases, and 14 bases lay between the germline ends. CDR3: CASSQDLQPVHTF. The DNA for the CDR3 is TGCGCCAGCAGCCAAGATTTACAGCCCGTTCACACCTTC.

The chain uses TRBV4-2 and TRBJ2-1; 10 nucleotides agree with TRBD2. This CDR3 has 12 amino acids. The germline V gene encodes CDR1 LGHNA and CDR2 YNFKEQ. J was trimmed by 13 bases and V by 8 bases; bases with no gene match: 8. The CDR3 sequence is CASGTSGAQQFF. In nucleotides, the CDR3 is TGTGCCAGCGGTACTAGCGGGGCGCAACAGTTCTTC.

V gene TRBV9 combines with J gene TRBJ2-3, with 13 bases identical to TRBD2. The CDR3 runs 16 residues. Germline V gene data show CDR1 as SGDLS and CDR2 as YYNGEE. Losses at the gene ends were 4 bases for V and 9 bases for J; bases not matched to a gene: 11. The CDR3 sequence: CASSPTGLAGHSTQYF. CDR3 DNA: TGTGCCAGCAGCCCAACGGGACTAGCGGGACACAGCACGCAGTATTTT.

This clone was seen more than once but under ten times. The genes are TRBV5-4 and TRBJ2-5; D gene uncertain. This CDR3 has 14 amino acids. V gave up 4 bases and J gave up 5 bases, with 15 bases separating them. The V gene's germline CDR1 is SGHNT and CDR2 YYREEE (reference sequence). The CDR3 reads CASSVDGLRETQYF. The CDR3 DNA is TGTGCCAGCAGCGTGGACGGATTGAGGGAGACCCAGTACTTC.

This rearrangement joins TRBV2 to TRBJ2-7, with 7 positions matching TRBD2. With 6 bases clipped from V and 4 bases from J, the junction kept 9 bases outside the gene matches. This CDR3 has 14 residues. Germline CDR1 and CDR2: SNHLY and FYNNEI. As DNA, the CDR3 is TGTGCCAGCAGCTCCGGGATCGGGGGGTACGAGCAGTACGTC. This translates into CASSSGIGGYEQYV.

The chain couples TRBV5-1 to TRBJ2-5; 12 positions agree with TRBD2. V dropped 1 base and J dropped 7; count of bases not matched to a gene: 8. The CDR3 spans 16 residues. Germline V CDR1 and CDR2: SGHRS, YFSETQ. The CDR3 loop reads CASSLLASGGAGTQYF. In DNA, the CDR3 is TGCGCCAGCAGCTTGTTGGCTAGCGGGGGGGCCGGGACCCAGTACTTC.

The rearrangement uses TRBV10-3 and TRBJ1-5, with TRBD1 as a possible D gene (5 bases). The CDR3 sequence is 14 residues long. CDR1 is ENHRY, CDR2 SYGVKD, per germline. With 5 bases removed from V and 3 bases from J, the gap between germline ends came to 11 bases. The CDR3 nucleotides are TGTGCCATCAGTAGTGACAGAACCAATCAGCCCCAGCATTTT. This translates into CAISSDRTNQPQHF.